The following is a TCR beta chain sequence with its context. Germline-derived CDR1 and CDR2 are MNHEY and SMNVEV (reference sequence). The CDR3 covers 15 residues. Trimming pared 6 bases from V and 0 bases from J, leaving 13 bases between. Authors' methods: Nucleated cell counts were estimated from reference gene primer amplification. TCRdb's table, derived via immunoSEQ multiplex PCR, lists solely in-frame clones and lacks some. V and J calls plus clone size are reproduced from that table; the DNA served to infer D and trimming. The sample lists approximately 230,000 clones, approximately 82% occurring once. These data originate in a study of blood T cell repertoires in COVID-19. Overall study: T cells, B-cell-depleted T cells, or PBMCs provided the cDNA or gDNA that served as material.

Enrollees, about 18 to 89 years old, lived in 24 US areas. Grouping used clinical history reported by participants in a survey and questionnaire. The chain combines TRBV27 with TRBJ2-3, with D tentatively TRBD1 (5 bases). The sample comprised PBMCs or T cells enriched from blood (not recorded which). This receptor was taken from a man between 35 and 55 years old who had recovered from COVID-19. The DNA for the CDR3 is TGTGCCAGCAGGCCCCCCGGACAAAGCACAGATACGCAGTATTTT. It codes for CASRPPGQSTDTQYF.